Shown below are 9 T cell receptor beta chains from a single sample sequenced in a study of early T cells in non-severe SARS-CoV-2 infection. Via MiXCR, TCRdb re-called the 5' RACE reads, giving one row per CDR3 protein. The table includes approximately 62,000 distinct CDR3 sequences, approximately 12% detected once. Sequences were obtained from whole blood. The receptors here all came from an adult who was a healthcare worker with PCR-confirmed SARS-CoV-2 infection or an uninfected control (not recorded which).

This chain uses TRBV4-3 with TRBJ1-6; unclear D gene. Looked up from germline, CDR1 is LGHNA and CDR2 is YSLEER. V lost 0 bases, J lost 9 bases, and 12 bases lay in between. The CDR3 runs to 15 residues. The CDR3 nucleotides read TGCGCCAGCAGCCAAGATTTATCCGGGTCTTCACCCCTCCACTTT. Its translation is CASSQDLSGSSPLHF.

This chain links TRBV30 with TRBJ1-4, with TRBD1 matching over 8 bases. The CDR3 is 14 amino acids. Germline V gene lookup returns CDR1 GTSNPN and CDR2 SVGIG (reference sequence). V shed 1 base and J 6 bases; nucleotides not matched to a gene: 4. The CDR3 sequence is CAWSGPGGYEKLFF. The CDR3 region has the DNA TGTGCCTGGAGTGGCCCAGGGGGCTATGAAAAACTGTTTTTT.

This clonotype was recorded many times. The chain has TRBV7-2 and TRBJ1-5; tentatively, D is TRBD1 (6 bases). Trimming took 5 bases from V and 7 from J, leaving 15 bases between them. Germline V CDR1 and CDR2: SGHTA, FQGNSA. The CDR3 consists of 14 residues. This CDR3 is CASSPQGGGQPQHF. The CDR3 DNA follows: TGTGCCAGCAGCCCCCAAGGGGGAGGGCAGCCCCAGCATTTT.

Many counts were recorded for this clonotype. The CDR3 region has the DNA TGTGCCAGCAGCCCCACCTCAGGGTGGGCTCCAGAAGCTTTCTTT. Its translation: CASSPTSGWAPEAFF. This sequence joins TRBV14 and TRBJ1-1; tentative D call: TRBD1 (5 bases). The germline CDR1 and CDR2 sequences are SGHDN and FVKESK. V was pared by 4 bases and J by 8 bases, with 20 bases between. This CDR3 has 15 residues.

This clonotype was seen a few times. The rearrangement links TRBV6-2 or TRBV6-3 to TRBJ2-7, with 9 nucleotides matching TRBD2. Germline trimming cut 9 bases from V and 0 bases from J; bases unmatched to any gene: 15. The CDR3 consists of 17 residues. Germline loops: CDR1 MNHEY, CDR2 SVGEGT. The CDR3 region has the DNA TGTGCCAGGGACCCCCTTCCCGAGCGGGGGGACTCCTACGAGCAGTACTTC. This codes for CARDPLPERGDSYEQYF.

The J gene is TRBJ2-3, the V gene TRBV9; D remains ambiguous. In germline, CDR1 is SGDLS, CDR2 YYNGEE. Trimming cost V 0 bases and J 0 bases, with 5 bases left between them. This CDR3 is built from 14 residues. The CDR3 DNA sequence: TGTGCCAGCAGCGTAGCTGGTAGCACAGATACGCAGTATTTT. Translating gives CASSVAGSTDTQYF.

The J gene is TRBJ1-1, the V gene TRBV6-1; D is possibly TRBD1 (5 bases). Germline CDR1 MNHNS, CDR2 SASEGT. The V gene lost 4 bases and the J gene lost 5 bases, with 20 bases spanning the gap. The CDR3 contains 16 residues. In DNA form, the CDR3 reads TGTGCCAGCAGTGCACACCTGGGGGGGGAGATGACTGAAGCTTTCTTT. Residues: CASSAHLGGEMTEAFF.

This chain uses TRBV7-9 with TRBJ2-1; D uncertain. Trimming pared 5 bases from V and 10 bases from J, leaving 12 bases between. Germline loops: CDR1 SEHNR, CDR2 FQNEAQ (reference sequence). The CDR3 contains 12 residues. The CDR3 nucleotides are TGTGCCAGCAGCCCCGATTCCCTAGAGCAGTTCTTC. Its translation: CASSPDSLEQFF.

There are a few counts of this clonotype. V and J are TRBV12-3 or TRBV12-4 and TRBJ1-3; D is uncertain. Between the trimmed V and J ends, which lost 3 bases and 1 base, there was a span of 16 bases. This CDR3 has 17 residues. The DNA for the CDR3 is TGTGCCAGCAGTTTTTCGCCGGGTGTGGAATCTGGAAACACCATATATTTT. Translation gives CASSFSPGVESGNTIYF.